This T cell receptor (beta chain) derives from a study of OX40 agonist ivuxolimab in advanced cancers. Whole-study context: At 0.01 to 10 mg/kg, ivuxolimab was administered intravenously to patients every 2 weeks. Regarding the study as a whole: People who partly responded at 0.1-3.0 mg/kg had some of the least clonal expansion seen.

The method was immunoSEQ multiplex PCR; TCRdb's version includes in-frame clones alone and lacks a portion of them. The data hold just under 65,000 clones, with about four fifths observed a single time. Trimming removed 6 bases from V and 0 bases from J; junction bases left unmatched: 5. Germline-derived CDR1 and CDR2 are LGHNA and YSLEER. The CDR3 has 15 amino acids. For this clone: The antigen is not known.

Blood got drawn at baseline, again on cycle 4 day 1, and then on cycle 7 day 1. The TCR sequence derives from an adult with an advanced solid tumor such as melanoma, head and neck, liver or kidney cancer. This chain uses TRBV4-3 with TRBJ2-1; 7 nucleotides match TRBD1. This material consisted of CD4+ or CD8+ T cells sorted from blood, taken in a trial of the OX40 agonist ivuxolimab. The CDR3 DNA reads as TGCGCCAGCAGTCTCGACAGGGCCTCCTACAATGAGCAGTTCTTC. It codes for CASSLDRASYNEQFF.